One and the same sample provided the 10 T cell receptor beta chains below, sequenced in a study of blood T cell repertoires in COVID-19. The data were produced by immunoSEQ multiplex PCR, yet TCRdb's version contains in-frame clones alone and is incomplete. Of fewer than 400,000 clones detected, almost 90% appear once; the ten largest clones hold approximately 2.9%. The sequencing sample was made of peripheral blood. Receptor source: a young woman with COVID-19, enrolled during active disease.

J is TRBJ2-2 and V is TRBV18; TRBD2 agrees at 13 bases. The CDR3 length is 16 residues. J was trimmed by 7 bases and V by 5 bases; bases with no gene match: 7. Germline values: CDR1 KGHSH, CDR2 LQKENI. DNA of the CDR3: TGTGCCAGCTCATCGACTAGCGGGAGGATCGGCGGGGAGCTGTTTTTT. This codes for CASSSTSGRIGGELFF.

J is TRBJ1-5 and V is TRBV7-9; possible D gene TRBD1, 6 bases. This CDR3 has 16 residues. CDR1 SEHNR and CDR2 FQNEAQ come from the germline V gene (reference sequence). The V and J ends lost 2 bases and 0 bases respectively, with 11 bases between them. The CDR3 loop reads CASSLWGQDSNQPQHF. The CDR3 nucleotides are TGTGCCAGCAGCTTATGGGGGCAGGATAGCAATCAGCCCCAGCATTTT. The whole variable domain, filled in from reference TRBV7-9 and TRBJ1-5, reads DTGVSQNPRHKITKRGQNVTFRCDPISEHNRLYWYRQTLGQGPEFLTYFQNEAQLEKSRLLSDRFSAERPKGSFSTLEIQRTEQGDSAMYLCASSLWGQDSNQPQHFGDGTRLSIL.

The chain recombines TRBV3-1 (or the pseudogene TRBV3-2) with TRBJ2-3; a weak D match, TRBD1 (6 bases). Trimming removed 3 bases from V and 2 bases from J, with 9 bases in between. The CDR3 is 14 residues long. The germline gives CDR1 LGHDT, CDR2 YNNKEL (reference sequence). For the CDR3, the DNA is TGTGCCAGCAGCCATCGGACAGACACAGATACGCAGTATTTT. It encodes CASSHRTDTDTQYF.

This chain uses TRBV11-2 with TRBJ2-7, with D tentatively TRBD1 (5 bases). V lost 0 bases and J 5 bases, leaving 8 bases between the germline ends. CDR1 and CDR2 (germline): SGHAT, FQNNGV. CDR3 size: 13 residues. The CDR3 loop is CASSLDREHEQYF. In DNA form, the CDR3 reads TGTGCCAGCAGCTTAGACAGGGAACACGAGCAGTACTTC.

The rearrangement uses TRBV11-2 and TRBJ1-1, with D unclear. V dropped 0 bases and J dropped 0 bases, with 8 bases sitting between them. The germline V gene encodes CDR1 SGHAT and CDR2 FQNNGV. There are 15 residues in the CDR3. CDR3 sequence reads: CASSLEPSMNTEAFF. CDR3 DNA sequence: TGTGCCAGCAGCTTAGAGCCGAGTATGAACACTGAAGCTTTCTTT.

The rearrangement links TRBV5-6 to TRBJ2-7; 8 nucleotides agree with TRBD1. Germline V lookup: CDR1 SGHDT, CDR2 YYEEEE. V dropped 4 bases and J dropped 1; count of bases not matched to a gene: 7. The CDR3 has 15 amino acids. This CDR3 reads CASSPRTGFSYEQYF. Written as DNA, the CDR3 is TGTGCCAGCAGCCCCAGGACAGGGTTTTCCTACGAGCAGTACTTC.

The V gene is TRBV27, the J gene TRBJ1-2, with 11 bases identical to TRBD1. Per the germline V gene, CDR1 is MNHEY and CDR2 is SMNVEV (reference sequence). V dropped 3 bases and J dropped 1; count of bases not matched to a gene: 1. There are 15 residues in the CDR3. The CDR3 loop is CASSLGQGGNYGYTF. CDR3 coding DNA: TGTGCCAGCAGTTTGGGACAGGGGGGTAACTATGGCTACACCTTC.

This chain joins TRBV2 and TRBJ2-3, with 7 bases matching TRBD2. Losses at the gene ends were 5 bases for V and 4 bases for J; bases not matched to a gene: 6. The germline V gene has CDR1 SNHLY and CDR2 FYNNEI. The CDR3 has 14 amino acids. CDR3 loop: CASSYRLASDTQYF. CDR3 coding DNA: TGTGCCAGCAGTTATCGACTAGCCTCAGATACGCAGTATTTT.

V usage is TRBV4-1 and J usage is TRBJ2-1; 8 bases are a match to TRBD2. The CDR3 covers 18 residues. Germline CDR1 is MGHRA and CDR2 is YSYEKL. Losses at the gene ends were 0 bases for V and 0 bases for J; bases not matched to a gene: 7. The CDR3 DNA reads TGCGCCAGCAGCCAAGATTGGACTAGCTCCCGCTCCTACAATGAGCAGTTCTTC. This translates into CASSQDWTSSRSYNEQFF.

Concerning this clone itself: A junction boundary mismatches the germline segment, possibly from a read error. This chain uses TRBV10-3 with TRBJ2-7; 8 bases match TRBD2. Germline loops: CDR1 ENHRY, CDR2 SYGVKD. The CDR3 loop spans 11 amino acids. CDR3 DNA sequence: TGTGCCATCAGTGGGGGGACTAGTCTGAACTTC. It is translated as CAISGGTSLNF.